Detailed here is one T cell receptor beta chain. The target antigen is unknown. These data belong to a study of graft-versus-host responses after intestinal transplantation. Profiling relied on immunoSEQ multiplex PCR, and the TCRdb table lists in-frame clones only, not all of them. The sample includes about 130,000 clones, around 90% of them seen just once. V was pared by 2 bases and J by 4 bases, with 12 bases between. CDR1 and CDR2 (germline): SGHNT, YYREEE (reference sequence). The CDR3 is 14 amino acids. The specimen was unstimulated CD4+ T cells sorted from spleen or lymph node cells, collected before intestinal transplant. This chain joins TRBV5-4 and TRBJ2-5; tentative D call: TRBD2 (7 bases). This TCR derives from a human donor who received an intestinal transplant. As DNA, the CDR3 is TGTGCCAGCAGCTTAGGGGGGGTCGGAGAGACCCAGTACTTC. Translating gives CASSLGGVGETQYF.